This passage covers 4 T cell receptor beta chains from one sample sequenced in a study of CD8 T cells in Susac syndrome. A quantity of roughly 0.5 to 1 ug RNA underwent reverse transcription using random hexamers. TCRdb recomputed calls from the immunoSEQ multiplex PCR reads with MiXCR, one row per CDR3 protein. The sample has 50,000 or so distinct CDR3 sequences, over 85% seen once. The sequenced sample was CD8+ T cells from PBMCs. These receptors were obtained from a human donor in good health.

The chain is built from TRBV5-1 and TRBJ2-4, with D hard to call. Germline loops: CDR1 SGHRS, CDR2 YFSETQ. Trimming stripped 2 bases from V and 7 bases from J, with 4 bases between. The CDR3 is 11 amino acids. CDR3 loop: CASSFGNIQYF. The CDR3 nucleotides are TGCGCCAGCAGCTTTGGGAACATTCAGTACTTC.

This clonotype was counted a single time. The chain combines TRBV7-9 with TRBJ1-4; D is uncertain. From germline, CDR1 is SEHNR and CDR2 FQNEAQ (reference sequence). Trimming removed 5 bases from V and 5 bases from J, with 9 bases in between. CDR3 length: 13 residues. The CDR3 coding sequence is TGTGCCAGCAGCGCGGTTCTAAATGAAAAACTGTTTTTT. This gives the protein CASSAVLNEKLFF.

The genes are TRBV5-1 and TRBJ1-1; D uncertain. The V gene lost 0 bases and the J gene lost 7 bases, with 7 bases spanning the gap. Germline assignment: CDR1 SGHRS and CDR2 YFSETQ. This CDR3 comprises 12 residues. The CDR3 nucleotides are TGCGCCAGCAGCTTGGGGGGTATTGAAGCTTTCTTT. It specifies CASSLGGIEAFF.

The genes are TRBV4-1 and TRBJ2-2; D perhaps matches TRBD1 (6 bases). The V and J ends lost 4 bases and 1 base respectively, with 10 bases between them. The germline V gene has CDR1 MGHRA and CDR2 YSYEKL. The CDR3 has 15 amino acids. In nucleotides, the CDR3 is TGCGCCAGCAGCCCCCCGGGACAGAACACCGGGGAGCTGTTTTTT. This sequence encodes CASSPPGQNTGELFF.